The present T cell receptor beta chain was sequenced within a study of T cell responses to AZD1222 COVID-19 vaccine. Study-level findings and limits: Reportedly, nearly half the spike-specific TCRs target unmutated variant regions.

The CDR3 extends over 16 amino acids. The germline CDR1 and CDR2 sequences are SGHTA and FQGNSA. Trimming left V 3 bases short and J 4 bases short, with 18 bases between. The protocol was immunoSEQ multiplex PCR, while the TCRdb copy is restricted to in-frame clones and leaves out a portion. Of around 150,000 clones listed, more than 70% are singletons. This clone turned up a few times. Its target is unknown. Material: peripheral blood, obtained on day 0 of AZD1222 vaccination. This sequence joins TRBV7-2 and TRBJ1-1; possibly TRBD1 for D (5 bases). This TCR was sampled from an adult in good health. The CDR3 DNA reads as TGTGCCAGCAGCTTTGAGGGGAGGGGCCTGGGCACTGAAGCTTTCTTT. Its protein product is CASSFEGRGLGTEAFF.